This entry lists 9 T cell receptor beta chains sequenced from one sample in a study of T cell repertoires in cytomegalovirus infection. Antigens for these TCRs are unknown. MiXCR, run by TCRdb on the reads, gives a single entry per CDR3 protein. The sample records around 340,000 distinct CDR3 sequences, about 28% being singletons. Here the sequenced sample was cultured PBMCs, taken from culture after CMV antigen stimulation. The receptors were gathered from a human donor in good health (CMV status not recorded). Some clones in this sample may be carry-over from other donors' samples.

The chain recombines TRBV7-9 with TRBJ1-6; D perhaps matches TRBD1 (5 bases). The CDR3 has 12 amino acids. Germline values: CDR1 SEHNR, CDR2 FQNEAQ (reference sequence). V shed 8 bases and J shed 9 bases, with 11 bases lying between them. The CDR3 nucleotides read TGTGCCAGCCTCTCCGGGGCTTCACCCCTCCACTTT. It yields the protein CASLSGASPLHF.

This clonotype was observed a few times. This chain uses TRBV28 with TRBJ1-6, with 9 bases lining up with TRBD1. V shed 6 bases and J 7 bases; nucleotides not matched to a gene: 4. This CDR3 is 14 amino acids long. Per germline, CDR1 MDHEN and CDR2 SYDVKM. The CDR3 loop reads CASRSGQGNSPLHF. In DNA form, the CDR3 reads TGTGCCAGCAGGAGTGGACAGGGGAATTCACCCCTCCACTTT.

This clonotype was seen a few times. The chain has TRBV7-3 and TRBJ2-1, with D perhaps matching TRBD1 or TRBD2 (5 bases each). Trimming removed 6 bases from V and 5 bases from J, with 14 bases in between. Germline CDR1 SGHTA, CDR2 FQGTGA. CDR3 length: 14 amino acids. The CDR3 loop reads CASRSGRRDNEQFF. The CDR3 DNA is TGTGCCAGCAGGTCGGGACGCCGGGACAATGAGCAGTTCTTC.

This clonotype showed up just a few times. The chain couples TRBV7-3 to TRBJ2-1, with D tentatively TRBD2 (7 bases). The CDR3 extends over 15 amino acids. Trimming removed 2 bases at V and 7 bases at J, with 15 bases between. CDR1 is SGHTA and CDR2 is FQGTGA in the germline V gene. CDR3 residues: CASSLGRGGSNEQFF. CDR3 nucleotides: TGTGCCAGCAGCTTAGGAAGGGGGGGTTCGAATGAGCAGTTCTTC. Variable domain in full (rest from reference TRBV7-3 and TRBJ2-1): GAGVSQTPSNKVTEKGKYVELRCDPISGHTALYWYRQSLGQGPEFLIYFQGTGAADDSGLPNDRFFAVRPEGSVSTLKIQRTERGDSAVYLCASSLGRGGSNEQFFGPGTRLTVL.

This clonotype was detected ten times or more. The chain employs TRBV12-3 or TRBV12-4 and TRBJ1-2, with TRBD1 matching over 9 bases. The CDR3 runs to 15 residues. Trimming took 4 bases from V and 4 from J; bases not matched to a gene: 7. CDR3 in DNA: TGTGCCAGCAGTTCCCCGGGACAGGGAGCCTATGGCTACACCTTC. It specifies CASSSPGQGAYGYTF.

This sequence joins TRBV20-1 and TRBJ2-6, with D maybe TRBD1 (7 bases). CDR1 is DFQATT, CDR2 SNEGSKA, per germline (reference sequence). Trimming cost V 5 bases and J 4 bases, with 15 bases left between them. The CDR3 loop spans 15 amino acids. CDR3 sequence reads: CSAVWRGHGANVLTF. CDR3 in DNA: TGCAGTGCTGTCTGGAGGGGGCACGGGGCCAACGTCCTGACTTTC.

V usage is TRBV9 and J usage is TRBJ1-3, with a tentative D call TRBD1 (5 bases). Germline CDR1 SGDLS, CDR2 YYNGEE. The CDR3 length is 15 residues. Trimming took 3 bases from V and 2 from J, leaving 12 bases between them. The CDR3 sequence is CASSGGTLPGNTIYF. The CDR3 bases are TGTGCCAGCAGCGGGGGGACTCTTCCTGGAAACACCATATATTTT. The complete variable domain, with remaining parts taken from reference TRBV9 and TRBJ1-3, reads DSGVTQTPKHLITATGQRVTLRCSPRSGDLSVYWYQQSLDQGLQFLIQYYNGEERAKGNILERFSAQQFPDLHSELNLSSLELGDSALYFCASSGGTLPGNTIYFGEGSWLTVV.

The sample holds a few counts of this clonotype. The CDR3 coding sequence is TGTGCCAGCAGTGGGGGGGTACAGGGGGCCTACAATGAGCAGTTCTTC. Its translation is CASSGGVQGAYNEQFF. The rearrangement uses TRBV9 and TRBJ2-1; tentative D call: TRBD1 (8 bases). Per germline, CDR1 SGDLS and CDR2 YYNGEE. The V and J ends lost 5 bases and 2 bases respectively, with 17 bases between them. This CDR3 contains 16 residues.

This clonotype was counted many times. V gene TRBV7-6 combines with J gene TRBJ1-5; D is unresolved. Germline loops: CDR1 SGHVS, CDR2 FNYEAQ. The V gene lost 1 base and the J gene lost 2 bases, with 6 bases spanning the gap. This CDR3 is built from 14 residues. Written as DNA, the CDR3 is TGTGCCAGCAGCTTAGGGGGTCGCAATCAGCCCCAGCATTTT. Its translation is CASSLGGRNQPQHF.